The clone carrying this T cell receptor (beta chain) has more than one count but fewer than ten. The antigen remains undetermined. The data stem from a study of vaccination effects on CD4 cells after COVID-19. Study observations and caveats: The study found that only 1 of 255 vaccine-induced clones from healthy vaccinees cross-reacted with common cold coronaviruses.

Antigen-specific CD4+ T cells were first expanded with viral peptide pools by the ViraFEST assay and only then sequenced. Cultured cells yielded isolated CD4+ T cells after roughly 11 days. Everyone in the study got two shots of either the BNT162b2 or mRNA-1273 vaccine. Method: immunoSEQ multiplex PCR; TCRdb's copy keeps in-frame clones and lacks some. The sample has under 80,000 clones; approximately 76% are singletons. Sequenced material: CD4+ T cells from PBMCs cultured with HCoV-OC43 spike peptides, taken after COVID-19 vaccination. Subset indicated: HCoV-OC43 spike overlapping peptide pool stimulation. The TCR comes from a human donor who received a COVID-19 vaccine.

This CDR3 reads CASSPGGGDNQPQHF. The CDR3 DNA sequence: TGTGCCAGCAGCCCGGGAGGGGGCGACAATCAGCCCCAGCATTTT. The chain combines TRBV5-4 with TRBJ1-5; 7 bases align to TRBD1. The CDR3 totals 15 residues. V gave up 4 bases and J gave up 3 bases; unmatched junction bases: 7. The germline V gene has CDR1 SGHNT and CDR2 YYREEE (reference sequence).